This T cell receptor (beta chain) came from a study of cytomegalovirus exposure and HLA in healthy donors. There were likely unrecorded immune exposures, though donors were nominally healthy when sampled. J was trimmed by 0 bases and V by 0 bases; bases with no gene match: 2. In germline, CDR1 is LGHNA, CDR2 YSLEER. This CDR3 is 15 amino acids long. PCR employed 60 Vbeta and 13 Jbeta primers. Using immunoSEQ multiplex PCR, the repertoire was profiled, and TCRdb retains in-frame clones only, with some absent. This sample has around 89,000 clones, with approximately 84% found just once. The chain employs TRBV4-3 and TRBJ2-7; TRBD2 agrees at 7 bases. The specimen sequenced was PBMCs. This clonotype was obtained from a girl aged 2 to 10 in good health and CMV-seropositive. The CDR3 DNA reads TGCGCCAGCAGCCAAGATAGCGGGCACTCCTACGAGCAGTACTTC. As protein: CASSQDSGHSYEQYF.